The next 10 T cell receptor beta chains were all read from a single sample in a study of control samples from healthy donors and cancer patients. TCRdb's table, derived via immunoSEQ multiplex PCR, lists solely in-frame clones and lacks some. Here the sample spans about 60,000 clones, roughly 90% being singletons. Sequences were obtained from PBMCs. Receptors originate from a man aged 40-49 years with colorectal cancer.

The chain combines TRBV7-9 with TRBJ1-3; unclear D gene. Per the germline V gene, CDR1 is SEHNR and CDR2 is FQNEAQ (reference sequence). The CDR3 sequence is 15 residues long. Deletions cut 3 bases from V and 4 bases from J, with 13 bases between. CDR3 nucleotide sequence: TGTGCCAGCAGCTTGGAAAATAACTCGGGAAACACCATATATTTT. Residues: CASSLENNSGNTIYF.

This sequence joins TRBV6-5 and TRBJ1-1; 8 nucleotides match TRBD1. CDR3 length: 14 residues. J was trimmed by 1 base and V by 6 bases; bases with no gene match: 4. Per germline, CDR1 MNHEY and CDR2 SVGAGI. The CDR3 protein is CASRLDRGNTEAFF. CDR3 nucleotides: TGTGCCAGCAGATTAGACAGGGGGAACACTGAAGCTTTCTTT.

The V call is TRBV19, the J call TRBJ1-2; a possible D gene is TRBD1 (5 bases). CDR1 and CDR2 (germline): LNHDA, SQIVND (reference sequence). The CDR3 covers 15 residues. Trimming cost V 3 bases and J 4 bases, with 15 bases left between them. CDR3 coding DNA: TGTGCCAGTAGTATTAACCCCTCGGGACCCTATGGCTACACCTTC. Protein sequence: CASSINPSGPYGYTF.

This rearrangement joins TRBV7-3 to TRBJ1-3; no reliable D call. Germline V gives CDR1 SGHTA, CDR2 FQGTGA. V gave up 6 bases and J gave up 0 bases, with 12 bases separating them. The CDR3 extends over 15 amino acids. The CDR3 nucleotides are TGTGCCAGCAGTGTGTCACCGAACTCTGGAAACACCATATATTTT. Protein: CASSVSPNSGNTIYF.

The chain employs TRBV7-2 and TRBJ2-3; D call uncertain. There are 15 residues in the CDR3. The V and J ends lost 5 bases and 0 bases respectively, with 12 bases between them. Germline CDR1 SGHTA, CDR2 FQGNSA. Written as DNA, the CDR3 is TGTGCCAGCAGCCCAACATCGACTAGCACAGATACGCAGTATTTT. Translating it yields CASSPTSTSTDTQYF.

V usage is TRBV7-9 and J usage is TRBJ1-3; 7 nucleotides match TRBD1. Trimming cost V 2 bases and J 2 bases; bases outside gene matches: 6. This CDR3 is built from 16 residues. Germline V lookup: CDR1 SEHNR, CDR2 FQNEAQ (reference sequence). CDR3 DNA: TGTGCCAGCAGCTTAACCATCCAGGGGGCTGGAAACACCATATATTTT. Its translation: CASSLTIQGAGNTIYF.

The chain combines TRBV5-4 with TRBJ2-5; unclear D gene. Trimming removed 3 bases from V and 4 bases from J, with 10 bases in between. CDR3 length: 13 amino acids. The germline V gene encodes CDR1 SGHNT and CDR2 YYREEE (reference sequence). The CDR3 coding sequence is TGTGCCAGCAGCTGGACCTCGGGAGAGACCCAGTACTTC. This translates into CASSWTSGETQYF.

The genes are TRBV28 and TRBJ2-1; D may correspond to TRBD1 or TRBD2 (5 bases each). CDR1 MDHEN and CDR2 SYDVKM come from the germline V gene. The CDR3 length is 15 residues. V dropped 2 bases and J dropped 4 bases, with 12 bases sitting between them. The CDR3 DNA sequence: TGTGCCAGCAGTTTAAGGGGAACTAGTTACAATGAGCAGTTCTTC. Translation gives CASSLRGTSYNEQFF.

This clone was counted a single time. The V and J genes are TRBV5-1 and TRBJ1-1; maybe TRBD1 (5 bases). CDR3 length: 12 residues. V was cut by 9 bases and J by 4 bases, with 13 bases left in between. Germline V gives CDR1 SGHRS, CDR2 YFSETQ. The CDR3 DNA sequence: TGCGCCACTGCGGGGGAGAGCACTGAAGCTTTCTTT. Its translation is CATAGESTEAFF. Drawing the rest from reference TRBV5-1 and TRBJ1-1, the complete variable domain is KAGVTQTPRYLIKTRGQQVTLSCSPISGHRSVSWYQQTPGQGLQFLFEYFSETQRNKGNFPGRFSGRQFSNSRSEMNVSTLELGDSALYLCATAGESTEAFFGQGTRLTVV.

J is TRBJ2-1 and V is TRBV19; D uncertain. Germline-derived CDR1 and CDR2 are LNHDA and SQIVND (reference sequence). V was pared by 1 base and J by 1 base, with 8 bases between. This CDR3 region has 15 residues. CDR3 DNA: TGTGCCAGTAGTATAGGAACTGAGTCCTACAATGAGCAGTTCTTC. Residues: CASSIGTESYNEQFF.